This T cell receptor (beta chain) is from a study of cytomegalovirus exposure and HLA in healthy donors. The wider study: Drawn from HLA-typed donors, tens of millions of unique TCRs were held in an early data release. Findings and caveats of the study: A later analysis showed TCR association rates differing by HLA locus, peaking at DRB1 and lowest at HLA-C. TRBV6-2, TRBV6-3 and some other V segments were excluded as indistinguishable.

To note about this clone: Its matching antigen is unknown.

This CDR3 contains 14 residues. V gave up 4 bases and J gave up 1 base; unmatched junction bases: 4. The germline V gene has CDR1 SGDLS and CDR2 YYNGEE. Vbeta (60) and Jbeta (13) primers were used in the PCR. Original data processing: It was a later analysis that counted roughly 79 million unique TCR beta chains, of which roughly 11 million were shared. Clones were read by immunoSEQ multiplex PCR, and TCRdb kept only the in-frame ones, dropping some. Clone size and the V and J calls come from that table; the DNA yielded D and trimming. This sample carries about 190,000 clones, around 75% of them seen once, and the ten largest clones take approximately 6.3%.

This chain uses TRBV9 with TRBJ2-5, with 7 bases fitting TRBD2. Sequenced sample: PBMCs. The sequence was collected from a man in his forties or fifties in good health and CMV-seropositive. Written as DNA, the CDR3 is TGTGCCAGCAGCATCAGCGGGGCCCAAGAGACCCAGTACTTC. It is translated as CASSISGAQETQYF. Drawing the rest from reference TRBV9 and TRBJ2-5, the complete variable domain is DSGVTQTPKHLITATGQRVTLRCSPRSGDLSVYWYQQSLDQGLQFLIQYYNGEERAKGNILERFSAQQFPDLHSELNLSSLELGDSALYFCASSISGAQETQYFGPGTRLLVL.